This T cell receptor beta chain is from a study of shared clonotypes between healthy human individuals. Overall study context: Per-donor plates numbered three CD4 naive, three CD4 memory, two CD8 naive and one CD8 memory.

Splitting of each subset's genomic DNA was done evenly across several immunoSEQ plates. Sequenced by immunoSEQ multiplex PCR; TCRdb stores in-frame clones only, minus some. The repertoire includes approximately 2.5 million clones, roughly 93% of them detected once, and about 0.34% sits in the top ten. Germline CDR1 MDHEN, CDR2 SYDVKM. Trimming took off 6 bases at V and 3 bases at J, with 17 bases between the two ends. This CDR3 contains 15 residues. This clone appeared a single time. Its target is unknown. Study-level results: Generation of non-shared clonotypes was less probable than generation of clonotypes shared by all four donors.

The sequence was obtained from a young man in good health. Some clones in this sample may be carry-over from other donors' samples. The sequenced material came from naive CD4+ T cells from PBMCs. Subset meaning: CD45RA+ positively selected. The genes are TRBV28 and TRBJ1-2; no definite D call. CDR3 coding DNA: TGTGCCAGCAGGCCCCTCGGCAGGAATGACTATGGCTACACCTTC. Translating it yields CASRPLGRNDYGYTF.